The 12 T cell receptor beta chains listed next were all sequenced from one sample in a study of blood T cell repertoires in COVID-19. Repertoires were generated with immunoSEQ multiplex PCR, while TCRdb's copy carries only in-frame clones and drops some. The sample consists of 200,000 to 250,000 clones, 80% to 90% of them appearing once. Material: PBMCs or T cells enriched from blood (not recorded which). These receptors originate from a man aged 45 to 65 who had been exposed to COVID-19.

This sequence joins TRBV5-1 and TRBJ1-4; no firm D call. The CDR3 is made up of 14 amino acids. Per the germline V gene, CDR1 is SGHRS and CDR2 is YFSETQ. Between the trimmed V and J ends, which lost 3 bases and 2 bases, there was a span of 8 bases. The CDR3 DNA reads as TGCGCCAGCAGCTCCACACCGACTAATGAAAAACTGTTTTTT. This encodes CASSSTPTNEKLFF.

The CDR3 sequence is CASRGTSGISGANVLTF. As DNA, the CDR3 is TGTGCCAGCAGAGGGACTAGCGGGATCTCTGGGGCCAACGTCCTGACTTTC. The chain links TRBV2 to TRBJ2-6; 13 bases are a match to TRBD2. The CDR3 totals 17 residues. Germline V gene data show CDR1 as SNHLY and CDR2 as FYNNEI. V was clipped by 6 bases and J by 0 bases; unmatched bases: 2.

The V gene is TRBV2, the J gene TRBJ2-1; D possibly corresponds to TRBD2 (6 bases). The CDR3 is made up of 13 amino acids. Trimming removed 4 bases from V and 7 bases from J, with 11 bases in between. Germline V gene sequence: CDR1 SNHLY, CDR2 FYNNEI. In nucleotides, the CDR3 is TGTGCCAGCAGTGTGGAGGGTTTGAATGAGCAGTTCTTC. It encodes CASSVEGLNEQFF.

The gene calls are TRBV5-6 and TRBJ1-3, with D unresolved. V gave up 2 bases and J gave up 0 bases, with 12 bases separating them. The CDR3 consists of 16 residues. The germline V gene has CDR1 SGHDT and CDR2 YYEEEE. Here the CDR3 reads CASSFVGSSSGNTIYF. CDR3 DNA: TGTGCCAGCAGCTTCGTGGGCAGTTCCTCTGGAAACACCATATATTTT.

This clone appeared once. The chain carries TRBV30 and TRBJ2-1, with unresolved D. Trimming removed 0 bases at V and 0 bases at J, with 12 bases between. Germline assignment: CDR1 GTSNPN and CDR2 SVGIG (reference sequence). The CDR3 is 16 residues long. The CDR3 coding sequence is TGTGCCTGGAGTGTACTAAGCGCCGGCTCCTACAATGAGCAGTTCTTC. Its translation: CAWSVLSAGSYNEQFF.

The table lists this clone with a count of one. CDR3 sequence: CASSFTGGLDQPQHF. The CDR3 region has the DNA TGTGCCAGCAGCTTCACCGGTGGGCTTGATCAGCCCCAGCATTTT. The J gene is TRBJ1-5, the V gene TRBV5-5, with D uncertain. Per germline, CDR1 SGHKS and CDR2 YYEKEE (reference sequence). The CDR3 spans 15 residues. The V end was cut by 2 bases, the J end by 5 bases, with 14 bases between.

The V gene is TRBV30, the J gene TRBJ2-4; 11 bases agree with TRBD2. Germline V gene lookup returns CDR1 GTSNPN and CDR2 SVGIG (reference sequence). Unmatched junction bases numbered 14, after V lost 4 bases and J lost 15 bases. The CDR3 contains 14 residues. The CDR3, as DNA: TGTGCCTGGAAGGTCCAGGGAGGACTAGCGGGTCCGTACTTC. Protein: CAWKVQGGLAGPYF.

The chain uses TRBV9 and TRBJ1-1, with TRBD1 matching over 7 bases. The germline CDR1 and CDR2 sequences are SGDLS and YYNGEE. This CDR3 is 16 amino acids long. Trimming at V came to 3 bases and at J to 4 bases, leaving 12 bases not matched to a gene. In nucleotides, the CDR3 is TGTGCCAGCAGCGCTACAAAGACAGGGAAGCCCACTGAAGCTTTCTTT. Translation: CASSATKTGKPTEAFF.

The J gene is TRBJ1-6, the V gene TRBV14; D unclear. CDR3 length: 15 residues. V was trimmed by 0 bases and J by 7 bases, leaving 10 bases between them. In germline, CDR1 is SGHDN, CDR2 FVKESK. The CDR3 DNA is TGTGCCAGCAGCCAAGATCGTATTCAGAATTCACCCCTCCACTTT. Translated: CASSQDRIQNSPLHF. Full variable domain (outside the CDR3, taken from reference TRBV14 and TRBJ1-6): EAGVTQFPSHSVIEKGQTVTLRCDPISGHDNLYWYRRVMGKEIKFLLHFVKESKQDESGMPNNRFLAERTGGTYSTLKVQPAELEDSGVYFCASSQDRIQNSPLHFGNGTRLTVT.

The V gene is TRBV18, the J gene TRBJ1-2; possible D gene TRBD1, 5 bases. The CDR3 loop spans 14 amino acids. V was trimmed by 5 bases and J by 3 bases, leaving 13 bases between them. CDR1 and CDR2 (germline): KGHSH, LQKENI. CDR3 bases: TGTGCCAGCTCATCGGGTCAGGGCGACTATGGCTACACCTTC. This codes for CASSSGQGDYGYTF.

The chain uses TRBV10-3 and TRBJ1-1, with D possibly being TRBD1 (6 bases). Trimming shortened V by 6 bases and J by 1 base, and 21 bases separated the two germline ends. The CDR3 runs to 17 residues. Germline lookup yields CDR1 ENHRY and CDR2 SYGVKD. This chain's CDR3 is CAIRARGTEITNTEAFF. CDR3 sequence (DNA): TGTGCCATCAGAGCAAGGGGGACCGAAATTACGAACACTGAAGCTTTCTTT.

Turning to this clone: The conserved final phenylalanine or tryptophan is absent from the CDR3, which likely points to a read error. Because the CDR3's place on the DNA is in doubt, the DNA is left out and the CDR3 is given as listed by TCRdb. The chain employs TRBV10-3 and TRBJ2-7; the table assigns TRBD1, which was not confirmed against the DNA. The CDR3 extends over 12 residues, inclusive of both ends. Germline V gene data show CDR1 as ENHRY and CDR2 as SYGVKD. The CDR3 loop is CAISESVSYPHI.